This TCR beta chain originates from a study of shared clonotypes between healthy human individuals. V gave up 5 bases and J gave up 2 bases; unmatched junction bases: 10. The CDR3 sequence is 17 residues long. Per the germline V gene, CDR1 is MDHEN and CDR2 is SYDVKM. Sequencing was performed with immunoSEQ multiplex PCR; in TCRdb, only in-frame clones are kept and a portion is missing. Of about 1.1 million clones in the sample, about 72% were seen once. CD4+ cell separation produced CD45RA+ naive and CD45RA-negative memory subsets. The receptor comes from a man aged 18 to 35 in good health. Some clones in this sample may be carry-over from other donors' samples. V and J are TRBV28 and TRBJ1-3; 9 positions match TRBD1. The sequencing sample was made of memory CD4+ T cells from PBMCs. The subset denotes: CD45RA-negative fraction. The CDR3 sequence is CASSRTRDRVPGNTIYF. Here the CDR3 DNA reads TGTGCCAGCAGTCGTACCCGGGACAGGGTACCTGGAAACACCATATATTTT.